This passage covers 17 T cell receptor beta chains from one sample sequenced in a study of early T cells in non-severe SARS-CoV-2 infection. MiXCR was run by TCRdb on the 5' RACE reads, yielding one entry per CDR3 protein. The table shows 25,000 to 35,000 distinct CDR3 sequences, with about 4.5% occurring only once. Material: whole blood, obtained at baseline. These receptors all stem from an adult who was a healthcare worker with PCR-confirmed SARS-CoV-2 infection or an uninfected control (not recorded which).

This chain connects TRBV6-1 to TRBJ2-1, with 11 bases matching TRBD2. The trim removed 3 bases at V and 7 bases at J, leaving 8 bases unmatched. This CDR3 comprises 16 residues. CDR1 is MNHNS and CDR2 is SASEGT in the germline V gene. The CDR3 DNA reads TGTGCCAGCAGTGACTATGCCCTAGCGGGGGGTAATGAGCAGTTCTTC. Its translation is CASSDYALAGGNEQFF.

This clonotype was detected ten times or more. The chain carries TRBV6-5 and TRBJ2-3; D might be TRBD2 (6 bases). Per the germline V gene, CDR1 is MNHEY and CDR2 is SVGAGI. Trimming removed 0 bases at V and 2 bases at J, with 12 bases between. The CDR3 covers 16 residues. CDR3 in amino acids: CASSYSRDLYTDTQYF. DNA of the CDR3: TGTGCCAGCAGTTACTCGAGGGACTTATACACAGATACGCAGTATTTT.

This clonotype showed up many times. The CDR3 sequence: CASSLAQLRPQETQYF. DNA of the CDR3: TGTGCCAGCAGCTTGGCCCAGTTACGACCCCAAGAGACCCAGTACTTC. The chain links TRBV5-6 to TRBJ2-5, with D hard to call. The germline V gene encodes CDR1 SGHDT and CDR2 YYEEEE. The V end was cut by 0 bases, the J end by 1 base, with 13 bases between. The CDR3 runs to 16 residues. Full variable domain (missing parts from reference TRBV5-6 and TRBJ2-5): DAGVTQSPTHLIKTRGQQVTLRCSPKSGHDTVSWYQQALGQGPQFIFQYYEEEERQRGNFPDRFSGHQFPNYSSELNVNALLLGDSALYLCASSLAQLRPQETQYFGPGTRLLVL.

The chain joins TRBV19 to TRBJ2-7, with TRBD1 identical over 10 bases. CDR3 length: 16 residues. J gave up 4 bases and V 5 bases, and 11 bases lay outside the gene matches. From germline, CDR1 is LNHDA and CDR2 SQIVND (reference sequence). The CDR3 loop reads CASSAPPGQGRYEQYF. In nucleotides, the CDR3 is TGTGCCAGTAGTGCTCCACCGGGACAGGGGAGGTACGAGCAGTACTTC.

This clonotype was found many times. The chain combines TRBV20-1 with TRBJ2-1; D gene unclear. V shed 5 bases and J shed 6 bases, with 14 bases lying between them. Germline V lookup: CDR1 DFQATT, CDR2 SNEGSKA (reference sequence). This CDR3 region has 13 residues. The CDR3 nucleotides are TGCAGTGCTGTCCCGATCGGGCTCAATGAGCAGTTCTTC. Translating gives CSAVPIGLNEQFF.

There are many counts of this clonotype. The chain is built from TRBV5-5 and TRBJ2-7, with 7 bases lining up with TRBD1. Germline CDR1 reads SGHKS; CDR2 reads YYEKEE (reference sequence). The CDR3 sequence is 13 residues long. Trimming removed 3 bases from V and 3 bases from J; junction bases left unmatched: 3. CDR3 residues: CASSSTGNYEQYF. CDR3 bases: TGTGCCAGCAGCTCGACAGGGAACTACGAGCAGTACTTC.

The V call is TRBV5-6, the J call TRBJ1-1; D not resolved. V dropped 6 bases and J dropped 0 bases, with 15 bases sitting between them. The CDR3 is 15 residues long. In germline, CDR1 is SGHDT, CDR2 YYEEEE. CDR3 sequence (DNA): TGTGCCAGCAATCTCCCACGCGCGATGAACACTGAAGCTTTCTTT. Residues: CASNLPRAMNTEAFF. The variable domain in full, with the rest retrieved from reference TRBV5-6 and TRBJ1-1, is DAGVTQSPTHLIKTRGQQVTLRCSPKSGHDTVSWYQQALGQGPQFIFQYYEEEERQRGNFPDRFSGHQFPNYSSELNVNALLLGDSALYLCASNLPRAMNTEAFFGQGTRLTVV.

This clonotype was counted ten times or more. The chain joins TRBV2 to TRBJ1-2; maybe TRBD1 (5 bases). This CDR3 has 14 amino acids. V was shortened by 8 bases and J by 8 bases, with 21 bases between the two germline ends. CDR1 SNHLY and CDR2 FYNNEI come from the germline V gene. The CDR3 DNA reads as TGTGCCAGCTCTCCGGGCAGGACAACCCCCGGCTACACCTTC. This gives the protein CASSPGRTTPGYTF.

This clonotype was seen ten or more times. The chain uses TRBV12-3 or TRBV12-4 and TRBJ2-7; D remains unclear. This CDR3 spans 14 amino acids. V was trimmed by 1 base and J by 6 bases, leaving 13 bases between them. In DNA, the CDR3 is TGTGCCAGCAGTTTAGACCAACCGTCGAGCGAGCAGTACTTC. Its translation is CASSLDQPSSEQYF.

At least ten counts were recorded for this clonotype. The chain couples TRBV5-4 to TRBJ2-5; 8 nucleotides match TRBD1. The ends lost 6 bases at V and 5 bases at J; junction bases unmatched: 9. CDR1 and CDR2 from the germline V gene are SGHNT and YYREEE (reference sequence). CDR3 length: 14 residues. This chain's CDR3 is CASTLGQGRETQYF. The CDR3 DNA follows: TGTGCCAGCACCCTAGGACAGGGAAGGGAGACCCAGTACTTC.

This clonotype was counted many times. This chain links TRBV18 with TRBJ1-1; D remains unclear. The V and J ends lost 3 bases and 1 base respectively, with 3 bases between them. Germline V gene lookup returns CDR1 KGHSH and CDR2 LQKENI. The CDR3 contains 12 residues. The CDR3 bases are TGTGCCAGCTCACCTGGGAACACTGAAGCTTTCTTT. Translated, it gives CASSPGNTEAFF.

This clonotype came up many times. The rearrangement uses TRBV7-9 and TRBJ1-5, with D unresolved. The V gene lost 4 bases and the J gene lost 2 bases, with 12 bases spanning the gap. Germline assignment: CDR1 SEHNR and CDR2 FQNEAQ (reference sequence). This CDR3 comprises 15 residues. CDR3 in amino acids: CASSSSLTGNQPQHF. Here the CDR3 DNA reads TGTGCCAGCAGCTCGTCCTTGACCGGCAATCAGCCCCAGCATTTT. Full variable domain (outside the CDR3, taken from reference TRBV7-9 and TRBJ1-5): DTGVSQNPRHKITKRGQNVTFRCDPISEHNRLYWYRQTLGQGPEFLTYFQNEAQLEKSRLLSDRFSAERPKGSFSTLEIQRTEQGDSAMYLCASSSSLTGNQPQHFGDGTRLSIL.

At least ten counts were recorded for this clonotype. The chain recombines TRBV20-1 with TRBJ2-7; 10 nucleotides agree with TRBD1. This CDR3 comprises 14 residues. Germline V gives CDR1 DFQATT, CDR2 SNEGSKA (reference sequence). Trimming at V came to 5 bases and at J to 2 bases, leaving 6 bases not matched to a gene. As DNA, the CDR3 is TGCAGTGCTTGGGACAGGGGTAGCGCCTACGAGCAGTACTTC. It specifies CSAWDRGSAYEQYF.

This clonotype has a handful of counts. V usage is TRBV7-9 and J usage is TRBJ2-3, with D possibly matching TRBD1 (7 bases). The CDR3 loop spans 16 amino acids. The germline V and J ends were trimmed by 1 base and 2 bases, with 13 bases remaining between them. Germline lookup yields CDR1 SEHNR and CDR2 FQNEAQ (reference sequence). The CDR3: CASSLEGAGFTDTQYF. CDR3 bases: TGTGCCAGCAGCTTAGAGGGGGCGGGATTCACAGATACGCAGTATTTT.

On this clonotype: This could be a read error, since a much larger clone is one nucleotide away. The chain links TRBV5-1 to TRBJ1-3, with TRBD1 identical over 7 bases. The CDR3 sequence is 17 residues long. Germline CDR1 SGHRS, CDR2 YFSETQ. The DNA for the CDR3 is TGCGCCAGCAGCTTGGCCGAGGGACAGTCATCTGGAAACAACATATATTTT. It codes for CASSLAEGQSSGNNIYF.

This clonotype was recorded at least ten times. V usage is TRBV5-4 and J usage is TRBJ2-7; the D gene is possibly TRBD2 (6 bases). Germline CDR1 and CDR2: SGHNT and YYREEE (reference sequence). The CDR3 totals 11 residues. V lost 2 bases, J lost 8 bases, and 8 bases lay in between. The CDR3 reads CASSLGTQQYF. CDR3 nucleotide sequence: TGTGCCAGCAGCTTAGGGACTCAGCAGTACTTC. Full variable domain (rest looked up from reference TRBV5-4 and TRBJ2-7): ETGVTQSPTHLIKTRGQQVTLRCSSQSGHNTVSWYQQALGQGPQFIFQYYREEENGRGNFPPRFSGLQFPNYSSELNVNALELDDSALYLCASSLGTQQYFGPGTRLTVT.

This clonotype was recorded at least ten times. The chain uses TRBV28 and TRBJ2-7, with TRBD2 matching 15 bases. Germline-derived CDR1 and CDR2 are MDHEN and SYDVKM. CDR3 size: 18 residues. The J segment lost 5 bases and the V segment lost 5 bases, leaving 13 bases of the junction unmatched. This chain's CDR3 is CASSPGLAGGSVGNEQYF. The CDR3 nucleotides read TGTGCCAGCAGTCCGGGACTAGCGGGGGGCTCGGTCGGGAACGAGCAGTACTTC.